Below are 19 T cell receptor beta chains sequenced from a single sample in a study of T-cell memory formation after mild COVID-19 listed by TCRdb under 2021. The method behind the library was 5' RACE. For sequencing, an Illumina NovaSeq 6000 was employed. TCRdb applied fastp at Q25 and MiXCR to the public reads, then kept only in-frame beta chains. Here each entry gathers all rows of one CDR3 protein and keeps the most common genes and DNA. The sample yields approximately 260,000 distinct CDR3 sequences; 15% to 20% were counted once. 3.5% of the sample goes to the ten largest clones. The sample taken for sequencing was PBMCs or a T cell subset sorted from them (not recorded which). The source of these receptors is a man aged 18 to 29 who had mild COVID-19 (a few samples of this study predate the infection). The sample titles of this study are shuffled in the database, so cell type and time point are left out; the donor was told from shared clones.

The chain has TRBV6-5 and TRBJ2-3, with D tentatively TRBD1 (5 bases). Trimming stripped 4 bases from V and 2 bases from J, with 16 bases between. The CDR3 has 16 amino acids. The germline gives CDR1 MNHEY, CDR2 SVGAGI. CDR3 in DNA: TGTGCCAGCAGTTCTCCCTCCCGGACATCCACAGATACGCAGTATTTT. Protein sequence: CASSSPSRTSTDTQYF.

V gene TRBV7-9 combines with J gene TRBJ1-3; D gene unclear. The CDR3 is made up of 15 amino acids. The ends were cut back, 2 bases at V and 0 bases at J, with 8 bases in the middle. Germline V gives CDR1 SEHNR, CDR2 FQNEAQ (reference sequence). The CDR3 bases are TGTGCCAGCAGCTTAAAGGGAATCTCTGGAAACACCATATATTTT. Its protein product is CASSLKGISGNTIYF.

The chain links TRBV19 to TRBJ2-3, with D perhaps matching TRBD1 (6 bases). The CDR3 is 16 amino acids. Germline V gives CDR1 LNHDA, CDR2 SQIVND (reference sequence). V lost 5 bases and J 6 bases, leaving 21 bases between the germline ends. CDR3 sequence (DNA): TGTGCCAGTAGTCCAACGGCCTCCCAGGGGCCGGATACGCAGTATTTT. As protein: CASSPTASQGPDTQYF.

The chain recombines TRBV5-1 with TRBJ2-3; D ambiguous. CDR1 and CDR2 from the germline V gene are SGHRS and YFSETQ. The CDR3 contains 15 residues. V lost 3 bases and J lost 3, with 14 bases in between. CDR3 sequence reads: CASSSQGPRTDTQYF. CDR3 in DNA: TGCGCCAGCAGCTCACAAGGCCCTAGGACAGATACGCAGTATTTT.

The V gene is TRBV7-9, the J gene TRBJ1-1; TRBD1 might be the D (6 bases). The CDR3 has 13 residues. Germline V CDR1 and CDR2: SEHNR, FQNEAQ (reference sequence). Trimming stripped 5 bases from V and 4 bases from J, with 11 bases between. The CDR3: CASSVTGRTEAFF. CDR3 bases: TGTGCCAGCAGCGTTACAGGGCGCACTGAAGCTTTCTTT.

This clonotype has a handful of counts. V and J are TRBV7-2 and TRBJ1-1; 8 positions match TRBD1. V was clipped by 0 bases and J by 5 bases; unmatched bases: 5. CDR1 is SGHTA and CDR2 is FQGNSA in the germline V gene. This CDR3 spans 15 amino acids. The CDR3: CASSLAQGAGTEAFF. CDR3 DNA sequence: TGTGCCAGCAGCTTAGCGCAGGGGGCAGGGACTGAAGCTTTCTTT.

This clonotype was detected a few times. This chain joins TRBV5-6 and TRBJ1-5; D call uncertain. V gave up 1 base and J gave up 1 base, with 6 bases separating them. The CDR3 length is 14 residues. In germline, CDR1 is SGHDT, CDR2 YYEEEE. In nucleotides, the CDR3 is TGTGCCAGCAGCTTGTCGGTGAGCAATCAGCCCCAGCATTTT. Protein sequence: CASSLSVSNQPQHF.

This sequence joins TRBV3-1 and TRBJ1-5, with no clear D. V dropped 3 bases and J dropped 4 bases, with 13 bases sitting between them. CDR1 is LGHDT and CDR2 is YNNKEL in the germline V gene (reference sequence). The CDR3 is 15 amino acids. In DNA, the CDR3 is TGTGCCAGCAGCCACGCAGGCCCGGTGAATCAGCCCCAGCATTTT. Translated, it gives CASSHAGPVNQPQHF.

Here the CDR3 DNA reads TGCAGTGTCCGTTACAGGGGGGCGACGCTAAGCACAGATACGCAGTATTTT. Translation: CSVRYRGATLSTDTQYF. The gene calls are TRBV20-1 and TRBJ2-3; 8 nucleotides align to TRBD1. V shed 7 bases, J shed 0 bases, and the junction held 15 bases outside the gene matches. CDR3 length equals 17 residues. Germline V gene sequence: CDR1 DFQATT, CDR2 SNEGSKA (reference sequence).

CDR3 sequence (DNA): TGTGCCAGCAGTCTATCAGGGCCAGATACGCAGTATTTT. Protein: CASSLSGPDTQYF. This chain connects TRBV28 to TRBJ2-3; perhaps TRBD1 as D (5 bases). The CDR3 runs to 13 residues. With 5 bases removed from V and 4 bases from J, the gap between germline ends came to 10 bases. Germline loops: CDR1 MDHEN, CDR2 SYDVKM.

This clonotype was observed once. The rearrangement links TRBV6-5 to TRBJ1-2; 11 bases are shared with TRBD1. Germline CDR1 is MNHEY and CDR2 is SVGAGI. The junction had 5 bases not matched to a gene; V was cut back by 2 bases and J by 6 bases. The CDR3 sequence is 15 residues long. The CDR3 DNA reads TGTGCCAGCAGTTACCTGGGACAGGGGGTGAATGGCTACACCTTC. This encodes CASSYLGQGVNGYTF.

This rearrangement joins TRBV6-5 to TRBJ2-7, with a weak D call TRBD2 (5 bases). V was cut by 6 bases and J by 2 bases, with 20 bases left in between. The CDR3 consists of 16 residues. The germline V gene has CDR1 MNHEY and CDR2 SVGAGI. CDR3 in DNA: TGTGCCAGCAGGACGGGTGGTAGCGCCACTCCCTACGAGCAGTACGTC. It yields the protein CASRTGGSATPYEQYV.

The V gene is TRBV11-2, the J gene TRBJ2-3, with D unresolved. V lost 1 base and J 4 bases, leaving 12 bases between the germline ends. CDR3 length: 15 amino acids. Germline V gene data show CDR1 as SGHAT and CDR2 as FQNNGV. CDR3 in DNA: TGTGCCAGCAGCTTAGTAACCAGATCCCCAGATACGCAGTATTTT. Translated: CASSLVTRSPDTQYF.

This rearrangement joins TRBV6-6 to TRBJ2-5; D gene ambiguous. The V and J ends lost 0 bases and 7 bases respectively, with 12 bases between them. Looked up from germline, CDR1 is MNHNY and CDR2 is SVGAGI (reference sequence). The CDR3 covers 14 residues. The CDR3 nucleotides read TGTGCCAGCAGTTACTCGGAAGGGTTGGGGACCCAGTACTTC. It translates to CASSYSEGLGTQYF.

The table lists this clonotype with many counts. The chain uses TRBV7-8 and TRBJ2-5; D is unresolved. Per the germline V gene, CDR1 is SGHVS and CDR2 is FQNEAQ. V was cut by 0 bases and J by 0 bases, with 5 bases left in between. The CDR3 has 14 amino acids. Here the CDR3 reads CASSLAWHQETQYF. The CDR3 bases are TGTGCCAGCAGCTTAGCTTGGCACCAAGAGACCCAGTACTTC.

This clonotype has just a few counts. The chain has TRBV28 and TRBJ1-3, with D possibly matching TRBD1 (5 bases). Trimming took 3 bases from V and 7 from J, leaving 16 bases between them. The CDR3 runs 15 residues. Germline V gene data show CDR1 as MDHEN and CDR2 as SYDVKM. CDR3: CASSLPQGSMNTIYF. CDR3 in DNA: TGTGCCAGCAGTTTGCCCCAGGGATCGATGAACACCATATATTTT.

The CDR3 DNA reads TGTGCCAGCAGTCCTTTCCAGCGCAATACGCAGTATTTT. Amino acid sequence: CASSPFQRNTQYF. V usage is TRBV3-1 and J usage is TRBJ2-3; D unclear. The CDR3 length is 13 residues. From germline, CDR1 is LGHDT and CDR2 YNNKEL (reference sequence). With 6 bases removed from V and 7 bases from J, the gap between germline ends came to 14 bases.

V usage is TRBV5-4 and J usage is TRBJ1-5; 7 bases agree with TRBD1. The V gene end was trimmed by 3 bases and the J gene end by 2 bases; junction bases not matched to a gene: 5. Germline CDR1 and CDR2: SGHNT and YYREEE (reference sequence). The CDR3 is 15 amino acids. The CDR3 is CASSSGGGRNQPQHF. The CDR3 nucleotides read TGTGCCAGCAGCTCAGGGGGGGGGCGCAATCAGCCCCAGCATTTT.

This clonotype was detected many times. The chain links TRBV7-8 to TRBJ2-1, with D unclear. Germline values: CDR1 SGHVS, CDR2 FQNEAQ. There are 13 residues in the CDR3. V was trimmed by 4 bases and J by 6 bases, leaving 10 bases between them. The CDR3 reads CASSSMNSNEQFF. The CDR3 DNA follows: TGTGCCAGCAGCTCCATGAACAGCAATGAGCAGTTCTTC.